The source of this T cell receptor (beta chain) is a study of T cells after yellow fever vaccination. The CDR3 spans 15 residues. Germline V gene sequence: CDR1 MGHDK, CDR2 SYGVNS. V was shortened by 4 bases and J by 0 bases, with 10 bases between the two germline ends. Notes on the study in general: Subsequent booster samples again held most clones from primary vaccination (96% CD4, roughly 88% CD8). CD4 and CD8 compartments shared a small share of clonotypes.

This clonotype came up a few times. Its specificity is not known. Via MiXCR, TCRdb re-called the 5' RACE reads, giving one row per CDR3 protein. Among 150,000 to 200,000 distinct CDR3 sequences listed, 11% were seen once. This rearrangement joins TRBV25-1 to TRBJ1-3; unclear D gene. This TCR was sampled from a man younger than 30 who received the YFV17D yellow fever vaccine. This material consisted of CD8+ T cells sorted from PBMCs, taken 15 days after the yellow fever booster vaccination. The DNA for the CDR3 is TGTGCCAGCAGTGTAAGTTACAACTCTGGAAACACCATATATTTT. It codes for CASSVSYNSGNTIYF.